The sequence of this T cell receptor (beta chain) was determined in a study of blood T cell repertoires in COVID-19. Study-wide background: Samples taken during acute and convalescent COVID-19 were collected in the United States, Italy and Spain. T cells, B-cell-depleted T cells, or PBMCs supplied cDNA or gDNA.

In the source study's methods: Counts of nucleated cells, estimated from reference gene primer amplification, were obtained. Assay: immunoSEQ multiplex PCR; the TCRdb copy retains only in-frame clones and omits some. The DNA gave D and trimming, while V, J and clone size come from that table. The profile shows approximately 49,000 clones, under 70% of them singletons. CDR3 length: 15 residues. In germline, CDR1 is SGHTS, CDR2 YDEGEE. V lost 3 bases and J lost 8; bases outside the gene matches: 11. This chain connects TRBV5-8 to TRBJ1-2; 9 positions match TRBD1. The sample consisted of peripheral blood. This clonotype was sampled from a woman in her 70s with acute or convalescent COVID-19. DNA of the CDR3: TGTGCCAGCAGCTGGGTCCGGACAGGGGCTGGCGGCTACACCTTC. It is translated as CASSWVRTGAGGYTF. Variable domain in full (rest from reference TRBV5-8 and TRBJ1-2): EAGVTQSPTHLIKTRGQQATLRCSPISGHTSVYWYQQALGLGLQFLLWYDEGEERNRGNFPPRFSGRQFPNYSSELNVNALELEDSALYLCASSWVRTGAGGYTFGSGTRLTVV.